Below, 15 T cell receptor beta chains from the same sample are listed, as sequenced in a study of PD-L1 blockade in urothelial cancer. TCRdb's copy holds only in-frame clones and misses some; the assay was immunoSEQ multiplex PCR. The sample consists of around 24,000 clones, approximately 81% of them appearing once. Time point specified: peripheral blood 6 weeks after treatment start. Material: PBMCs, obtained around atezolizumab (anti-PD-L1) treatment. The receptors stem from a man aged 65 to 79 with urothelial cancer.

The CDR3 DNA reads TGTGCCAGCAGTTACACAGGGTCCTACAATGAGCAGTTCTTC. Protein: CASSYTGSYNEQFF. The chain recombines TRBV6-5 with TRBJ2-1, with a possible D match to TRBD1 (6 bases). The CDR3 has 14 amino acids. Germline-derived CDR1 and CDR2 are MNHEY and SVGAGI. Deletions cut 2 bases from V and 1 base from J, with 6 bases between.

CDR3 residues: CASSFQDRDYEQYF. In DNA form, the CDR3 reads TGTGCCAGCAGCTTTCAGGACAGGGACTACGAGCAGTACTTC. V gene TRBV5-8 combines with J gene TRBJ2-7, with 8 bases identical to TRBD1. The CDR3 contains 14 residues. The V gene end was trimmed by 2 bases and the J gene end by 3 bases; junction bases not matched to a gene: 4. CDR1 is SGHTS and CDR2 is YDEGEE in the germline V gene. The whole variable domain, filled in from reference TRBV5-8 and TRBJ2-7, reads EAGVTQSPTHLIKTRGQQATLRCSPISGHTSVYWYQQALGLGLQFLLWYDEGEERNRGNFPPRFSGRQFPNYSSELNVNALELEDSALYLCASSFQDRDYEQYFGPGTRLTVT.

This clone was seen just once. The chain joins TRBV7-2 to TRBJ1-2, with unresolved D. Germline CDR1 is SGHTA and CDR2 is FQGNSA. The V gene lost 8 bases and the J gene lost 3 bases, with 13 bases spanning the gap. This CDR3 spans 13 amino acids. The CDR3 protein is CASSTPEDYGYTF. The CDR3 nucleotides are TGTGCCAGCTCCACCCCGGAGGACTATGGCTACACCTTC.

V gene TRBV29-1 combines with J gene TRBJ2-7; 8 bases are a match to TRBD2. With V trimmed by 6 bases and J by 1 base, 8 bases remained unmatched. CDR1 is SQVTM and CDR2 is ANQGSEA in the germline V gene. There are 14 residues in the CDR3. DNA for the CDR3: TGCAGCGTGTTAACTAGCGGAGCTTCCTACGAGCAGTACTTC. Amino acids: CSVLTSGASYEQYF.

V and J are TRBV7-2 and TRBJ1-1, with D perhaps TRBD1 (6 bases). Looked up from germline, CDR1 is SGHTA and CDR2 is FQGNSA. CDR3 length equals 14 residues. V dropped 3 bases and J dropped 5 bases, with 13 bases sitting between them. The CDR3 DNA reads as TGTGCCAGCAGCTTTACAGGGCGAGAGACTGAAGCTTTCTTT. Its protein is CASSFTGRETEAFF.

The V and J genes are TRBV2 and TRBJ2-3, with D possibly matching TRBD2 (7 bases). Germline-derived CDR1 and CDR2 are SNHLY and FYNNEI. The CDR3 spans 13 residues. Trimming removed 9 bases from V and 4 bases from J, with 14 bases in between. CDR3: CASRGGRSDTQYF. CDR3 in DNA: TGTGCCAGTAGGGGGGGCAGGTCAGATACGCAGTATTTT.

The chain has TRBV5-1 and TRBJ2-5; D might be TRBD2 (6 bases). Germline CDR1 reads SGHRS; CDR2 reads YFSETQ. The V gene lost 7 bases and the J gene lost 5 bases, with 18 bases spanning the gap. The CDR3 is 14 amino acids. The CDR3 nucleotides are TGCGCCAGCGGTGGGGGGAACCTCCTCGAGACCCAGTACTTC. Translated, it gives CASGGGNLLETQYF.

This rearrangement joins TRBV18 to TRBJ2-1; a possible D gene is TRBD2 (5 bases). The CDR3 spans 15 residues. CDR1 is KGHSH and CDR2 is LQKENI in the germline V gene. With 2 bases removed from V and 4 bases from J, the gap between germline ends came to 12 bases. Here the CDR3 reads CASSPSSGRYNEQFF. CDR3 in DNA: TGTGCCAGCTCACCATCCAGCGGTCGTTACAATGAGCAGTTCTTC.

This clone showed up just a few times. The chain is built from TRBV2 and TRBJ1-2, with 7 positions matching TRBD1. Losses at the gene ends were 11 bases for V and 9 bases for J; bases not matched to a gene: 6. The CDR3 is 10 amino acids. Germline loops: CDR1 SNHLY, CDR2 FYNNEI. CDR3 residues: CAARDRSYTF. In nucleotides, the CDR3 is TGTGCCGCGAGGGACAGAAGCTACACCTTC.

This chain uses TRBV23-1 with TRBJ1-1; maybe TRBD1 (5 bases). TRBV23-1 is designated an ORF whose function remains uncertain. V lost 4 bases and J 0 bases, leaving 18 bases between the germline ends. This CDR3 has 17 amino acids. The CDR3 DNA is TGCGCCAGCAGTCTCCTTTTCCGGGGGATTATGAACACTGAAGCTTTCTTT. This encodes CASSLLFRGIMNTEAFF.

The rearrangement joins TRBV11-1 to TRBJ2-7; TRBD1 aligns across 9 bases. The CDR3 sequence is 15 residues long. Germline V gives CDR1 SGHAT, CDR2 FQDESV (reference sequence). The V segment lost 5 bases and the J segment 5 bases; nucleotides outside the gene matches: 10. DNA of the CDR3: TGTGCCAGCAGCCGGAATACAGGGGGCATCGACGAGCAGTACTTC. Translating it yields CASSRNTGGIDEQYF.

The chain joins TRBV5-4 to TRBJ2-7; TRBD2 is a possible D gene (6 bases). The CDR3 extends over 15 amino acids. CDR1 is SGHNT, CDR2 YYREEE, per germline (reference sequence). Trimming pared 2 bases from V and 7 bases from J, leaving 19 bases between. CDR3 sequence (DNA): TGTGCCAGCAGCTTACAGGCGGGGCCCGACCCAGAGCAGTACTTC. This encodes CASSLQAGPDPEQYF.

The chain combines TRBV5-8 with TRBJ2-3; no clear D. V was clipped by 5 bases and J by 5 bases, with 12 bases between them. This CDR3 has 13 amino acids. The germline gives CDR1 SGHTS, CDR2 YDEGEE. Written as DNA, the CDR3 is TGTGCCAGCAGGATCCGCGTCGGAGATACGCAGTATTTT. Translating gives CASRIRVGDTQYF.

This clone has just a few counts. V gene TRBV6-1 combines with J gene TRBJ1-2; no reliable D call. The CDR3 length is 13 residues. Trimming removed 5 bases at V and 0 bases at J, with 7 bases between. Germline V gives CDR1 MNHNS, CDR2 SASEGT. CDR3 region: CASSYLPNYGYTF. DNA for the CDR3: TGTGCCAGCAGTTATCTTCCTAACTATGGCTACACCTTC.

The chain joins TRBV2 to TRBJ2-1, with TRBD1 matching 8 bases. The CDR3 contains 15 residues. Germline-derived CDR1 and CDR2 are SNHLY and FYNNEI. J was trimmed by 1 base and V by 8 bases; bases with no gene match: 7. CDR3 nucleotide sequence: TGTGCCAGCGACAGGGGCTCTCTTTCCTACAATGAGCAGTTCTTC. It yields the protein CASDRGSLSYNEQFF.